This T cell receptor (beta chain) was captured by sequencing in a study of blood T cells in healthy people across ages (dated by TCRdb to 2015 to 2017). About the investigation overall: In model experiments, template switching captured roughly one uniquely barcoded TCR beta cDNA molecule for every two T cells. Age-related changes in TCR beta repertoire diversity were measured in the study by deep sequencing normalized with unique cDNA molecular identifiers. The donors were divided into four age groups: young (average around 17 years), middle-aged (approximately 42), aged (62) and long-lived (about 79). To avoid experimental bias, donors of different ages were randomly spread across the sequencing lanes. The study analyzed two additional independent replicas of 1 million unique cDNA reads from the same blood draw for two donors, one aged 18 to 30 and one aged 80 or older.

A note on this clonotype: This receptor's antigen is unknown. Nothing much larger sits one base from this clone, and base qualities are not available.

Donors were 30 to 45 systemically healthy Caucasian individuals from Russia aged roughly 6 to 90 years. Each donor gave ten milliliters of peripheral blood, collected into EDTA-treated Vacutainer tubes. PBMCs were isolated by Ficoll-Paque density-gradient centrifugation, with at least 6.5 million obtained per sample. Trizol reagent was used to extract total RNA from PBMCs, with at least 5.5 micrograms per sample. For every donor, flow cytometry on a PBMC aliquot measured the percentage of naive CD45RAhigh/CD27high T cells. The library relied on 5' RACE. TCRdb names Illumina HiSeq 2500 as the instrument used. The second PCR ran for about 6 to 12 cycles and used a J-beta primer mix along with a sample-barcoded 5' primer. Each TCR beta cDNA molecule received a unique molecular identifier from a template-switch 5' adaptor carrying 12 random nucleotides. At least 2.5 million CDR3-containing paired-end reads were obtained from each sample. The Mint cDNA synthesis kit, primed by a TRBC-specific oligonucleotide, was used to synthesize first-strand cDNA from all RNA. After uracil-DNA glycosylase treatment, a first 18-cycle PCR used universal primers M1SS and BC2_uni_R on all cDNA. The original methods were these. Each sample was normalized by randomly selecting 1 million high-quality reads, each carrying a distinct molecular identifier. Instead of being binned into consensus sequences, reads with shared molecular identifiers were discarded. MiTCR, set to a Q25 quality threshold and the strictest error-elimination algorithm, was used for CDR3 identification, clonotype clustering and error correction. A nonparametric unseen species model with Euler transformation was used to estimate a lower bound on total TCR beta diversity. TCRdb reran the public reads through fastp at Q25 and MiXCR, keeping productive beta chains. Rows with one shared CDR3 protein collapse into an entry with the most common genes and DNA. TCRdb, not the original authors, processed these V and J calls. This sample gives about 1.7 million distinct CDR3 sequences in total; under 30% of them show up just once. Of the sample, 7.7% is held by the ten largest clones.

Beyond this particular receptor, the publication reports: Because the CMV infection status of the donors was unknown, age-related changes in expanded clonotypes may potentially have been confounded. Observed TCR beta diversity per million T cells fell roughly linearly with age, and a significant reduction was already apparent by age approximately 40. Conclusive comparison of naive and antigen-experienced compartments was prevented by the profiling of bulk unsorted PBMCs. Estimates of total diversity based on one million sequenced T cells were regarded as lower bounds and as underestimates. Compared with the aged group, the long-lived group had more naive CD4+ T cells, fewer expanded clones and increased TCR diversity, a pattern suggesting age selection. Observed TCR beta diversity correlated strongly with the percentage of naive T cells measured by flow cytometry.

V trim: 6 bases; J trim: 5 bases; unmatched bases: 8. From a lookup of the germline V gene, CDR1 and CDR2 are SGHDT and YYEEEE. Inclusive of the bounding cysteine and phenylalanine, the CDR3 is 14 residues long. Left in the record is the CDR3 DNA by itself, 42 bases read in frame from the first base. Recombination connected TRBV5-6 to TRBJ2-5; the junction holds 9 bases that match TRBD2. The sample taken for sequencing was blood. The TCR originated in a woman aged 25 to 39 in good health. This receptor carries the CDR3 CASMLAGRGETQYF. Here is the DNA: TGTGCCAGCATGCTAGCGGGGAGGGGGGAGACCCAGTACTTC. Where the CDR3 stops, the reference TRBV5-6 and TRBJ2-5 genes take over; the full variable domain is DAGVTQSPTHLIKTRGQQVTLRCSPKSGHDTVSWYQQALGQGPQFIFQYYEEEERQRGNFPDRFSGHQFPNYSSELNVNALLLGDSALYLCASMLAGRGETQYFGPGTRLLVL.